This is a list of T cell receptor beta chains from one sample in a study of vaccination and CD4 T cells after COVID-19. TCRdb used MiXCR to reprocess the PCR reads, holding one entry per CDR3 protein. The sample has more than 9,500 distinct CDR3 sequences, 45% to 50% seen once. Their specific antigens are unknown. Source material: CD4+ T cells from blood, cultured in vitro. The origin of the receptors is a human donor who had recovered from COVID-19. CDR3s include the opening cysteine and the closing phenylalanine or tryptophan. D genes are given only for firm matches. Only some rows state a clone size, as once, few, many or a class for expanded clones.

abundance: few; j_gene: TRBJ1-2; d_gene: NA; v_gene: TRBV6-1; CDR3nt: TGTGCCAGCAGCCGATATCAGACCGCTAACTATGGCTACACCTTC; CDR3aa: CASSRYQTANYGYTF
abundance: NA; j_gene: TRBJ2-7; d_gene: TRBD2; v_gene: TRBV24-1; CDR3nt: TGTGCCACCAGGAGGGGTAAGACTAGCGGGAGGCTTTCCCGAGCATACGAGCAGTACTTC; CDR3aa: CATRRGKTSGRLSRAYEQYF
abundance: few; j_gene: TRBJ1-1; d_gene: NA; v_gene: TRBV27; CDR3nt: TGTGCCAGCAGTCCGAACCACGGACAGAACACTGAAGCTTTCTTT; CDR3aa: CASSPNHGQNTEAFF
abundance: NA; j_gene: TRBJ1-1; d_gene: NA; v_gene: TRBV20-1; CDR3nt: TGCAGTGCGCTGACAGAGACTAACACTGAAGCTTTCTTT; CDR3aa: CSALTETNTEAFF
abundance: NA; j_gene: TRBJ2-7; d_gene: TRBD1; v_gene: TRBV20-1; CDR3nt: TGCAGTGCTAGGACCGGGACAGCGGTATACGAGCAGTACTTC; CDR3aa: CSARTGTAVYEQYF
abundance: few; j_gene: TRBJ1-1; d_gene: TRBD1; v_gene: TRBV6-1; CDR3nt: TGTGCCAGCAATCCCCCCATGCGAAGAAGAACAGGGGGCGGAACTGAAGCTTTCTTT; CDR3aa: CASNPPMRRRTGGGTEAFF
abundance: few; j_gene: TRBJ2-7; d_gene: NA; v_gene: TRBV27; CDR3nt: TGTGCCAGCAGTTTCCGCCCCGAGACGTCCTACGAGCAGTACTTC; CDR3aa: CASSFRPETSYEQYF
abundance: NA; j_gene: TRBJ2-5; d_gene: NA; v_gene: TRBV2; CDR3nt: TGTGCCAGCAGAAGCCAAGAGACCCAGTACTTC; CDR3aa: CASRSQETQYF
abundance: few; j_gene: TRBJ1-1; d_gene: TRBD1; v_gene: TRBV11-2; CDR3nt: TGTGCCAGCAGCTTCGACAGGGGGACCACTGAAGCTTTCTTT; CDR3aa: CASSFDRGTTEAFF
abundance: NA; j_gene: TRBJ2-1; d_gene: NA; v_gene: TRBV15; CDR3nt: TGTGCCACCAGCCCAGCGCCCTCGGCTGGCCCCTACAATGAGCAGTTCTTC; CDR3aa: CATSPAPSAGPYNEQFF
abundance: few; j_gene: TRBJ1-2; d_gene: NA; v_gene: TRBV10-2; CDR3nt: TGCGCCAGCAGTGAGCAGGGGACGGGTGGCTACACCTTC; CDR3aa: CASSEQGTGGYTF
abundance: NA; j_gene: TRBJ2-5; d_gene: NA; v_gene: TRBV4-2; CDR3nt: TGTGCCAGCAGCCAAGCGGATCAGGGGAGGGAGACCCAGTACTTC; CDR3aa: CASSQADQGRETQYF
abundance: NA; j_gene: TRBJ1-1; d_gene: TRBD1; v_gene: TRBV20-1; CDR3nt: TGCAGTGCCGACGGGGATCCCCTCAGGGGGCAGGGCACTGAAGCTTTCTTT; CDR3aa: CSADGDPLRGQGTEAFF
abundance: NA; j_gene: TRBJ2-5; d_gene: NA; v_gene: TRBV12-3/TRBV12-4; CDR3nt: TGTGCCAGCCAGGGAGGTTTAGAGACCCAGTACTTC; CDR3aa: CASQGGLETQYF
abundance: NA; j_gene: TRBJ2-7; d_gene: TRBD2; v_gene: TRBV7-9; CDR3nt: TGTGCCAGCAGGGGGGGGGAGGGCTACGAGCAGTACTTC; CDR3aa: CASRGGEGYEQYF
abundance: NA; j_gene: TRBJ1-5; d_gene: TRBD1; v_gene: TRBV20-1; CDR3nt: TGCAGTGCTTGGACAGGGGATCAGCCCCAGCATTTT; CDR3aa: CSAWTGDQPQHF
abundance: NA; j_gene: TRBJ2-2; d_gene: NA; v_gene: TRBV12-3/TRBV12-4; CDR3nt: TGTGCCAGCAGTTTAGTTATTGTGGGCACCGGGGAGCTGTTTTTT; CDR3aa: CASSLVIVGTGELFF
abundance: NA; j_gene: TRBJ1-1; d_gene: NA; v_gene: TRBV19; CDR3nt: TGTGCCACTAAACACCCGGGCGGCCGCGGGGAGGCTCCTGAAGCTTTCTTT; CDR3aa: CATKHPGGRGEAPEAFF
abundance: few; j_gene: TRBJ2-7; d_gene: NA; v_gene: TRBV12-3/TRBV12-4; CDR3nt: TGTGCCAGCAGAGGGACACCCGCCGAGCAGTACTTC; CDR3aa: CASRGTPAEQYF
abundance: NA; j_gene: TRBJ2-3; d_gene: TRBD2; v_gene: TRBV4-3; CDR3nt: TGCGCCAGCAGCCTCTCTAGCGGGGGGGCCGCTACGCAGTATTTT; CDR3aa: CASSLSSGGAATQYF
abundance: NA; j_gene: TRBJ2-3; d_gene: TRBD2; v_gene: TRBV7-2; CDR3nt: TGTGCCAGCAGCTTGACTAGCGGGCACACAGATACGCAGTATTTT; CDR3aa: CASSLTSGHTDTQYF
abundance: few; j_gene: TRBJ1-6; d_gene: TRBD1; v_gene: TRBV6-2/TRBV6-3; CDR3nt: TGTGCCAGCAGTTTTAGGGGGCTAGCATCACCCCTCCACTTT; CDR3aa: CASSFRGLASPLHF
abundance: NA; j_gene: TRBJ2-3; d_gene: TRBD1; v_gene: TRBV6-4; CDR3nt: TGTGCCAGCAGTGACTTGTCAGGGGGTGAAGATACGCAGTATTTT; CDR3aa: CASSDLSGGEDTQYF
abundance: NA; j_gene: TRBJ2-2; d_gene: TRBD2; v_gene: TRBV20-1; CDR3nt: TGCAGTGCTGGGGGACTAGCGGGAGCCGGGGAGCTGTTTTTT; CDR3aa: CSAGGLAGAGELFF